This T cell receptor (beta chain) stems from a study of tumor-infiltrating lymphocytes in primary liver carcinoma. cDNA specific to TCR beta was made from about 0.45 ug of total RNA, with a constant-region primer employed for priming. A slightly modified ARM-PCR protocol with three nested multiplex PCR rounds produced these TCR beta libraries. Forward primers for TRBV1-TRBV30 and a C-beta reverse primer served the first two PCR rounds, at around 9 cycles each. TCRdb redid the calling of the multiplex PCR reads with MiXCR, one entry per CDR3 protein. The sample holds hundreds of thousands of distinct CDR3 sequences; approximately 54% are singletons and the top ten take approximately 15%. RNA isolated from unsorted whole blood supplied the blood RNA, with germline DNA also extracted. Germline assignment: CDR1 SQVTM and CDR2 ANQGSEA. The CDR3 has 11 residues. Points on this clonotype: The junction departs from germline at one end; a sequencing error may be responsible.

The receptor comes from a woman aged 25 to 45 with primary liver carcinoma and hepatitis B virus infection. Sequencing was carried out using peripheral blood. This chain joins TRBV29-1 and TRBJ2-7; D is unresolved. The CDR3 region is CSARTGYERYF. The CDR3 DNA reads TGCAGCGCTCGGACGGGCTACGAGCGGTACTTC.